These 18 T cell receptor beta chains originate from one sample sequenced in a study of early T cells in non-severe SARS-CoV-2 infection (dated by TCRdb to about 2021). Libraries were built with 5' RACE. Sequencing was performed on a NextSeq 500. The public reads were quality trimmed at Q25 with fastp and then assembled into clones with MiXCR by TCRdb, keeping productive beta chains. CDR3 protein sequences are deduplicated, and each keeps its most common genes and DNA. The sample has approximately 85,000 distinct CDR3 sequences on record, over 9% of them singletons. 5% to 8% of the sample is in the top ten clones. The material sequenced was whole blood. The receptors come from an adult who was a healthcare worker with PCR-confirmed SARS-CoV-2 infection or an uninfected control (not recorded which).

The CDR3 sequence: CASSSTRAREQFF. In nucleotides, the CDR3 is TGTGCCAGCAGTTCGACTAGGGCGAGGGAGCAGTTCTTC. The V and J genes are TRBV6-5 and TRBJ2-1; tentatively, D is TRBD2 (6 bases). CDR1 is MNHEY and CDR2 is SVGAGI in the germline V gene. Trimming cost V 4 bases and J 10 bases, with 14 bases left between them. CDR3 length: 13 residues.

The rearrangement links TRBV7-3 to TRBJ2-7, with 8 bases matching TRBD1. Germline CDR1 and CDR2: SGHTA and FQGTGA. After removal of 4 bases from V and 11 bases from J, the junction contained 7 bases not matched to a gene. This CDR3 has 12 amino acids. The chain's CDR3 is CASSYRQGMKYF. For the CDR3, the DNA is TGTGCCAGCAGCTATCGACAGGGGATGAAGTACTTC.

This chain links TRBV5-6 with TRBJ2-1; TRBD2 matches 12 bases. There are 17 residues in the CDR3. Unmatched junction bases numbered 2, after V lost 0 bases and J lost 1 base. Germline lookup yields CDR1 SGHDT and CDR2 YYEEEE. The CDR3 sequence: CASSLELAGGSYNEQFF. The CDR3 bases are TGTGCCAGCAGCTTGGAACTAGCGGGGGGATCCTACAATGAGCAGTTCTTC.

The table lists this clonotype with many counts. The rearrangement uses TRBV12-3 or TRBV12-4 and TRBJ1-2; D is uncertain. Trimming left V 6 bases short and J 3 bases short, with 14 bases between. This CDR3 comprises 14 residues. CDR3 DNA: TGTGCCAGCAGGAATTCGGCCAAGGACTATGGCTACACCTTC. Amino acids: CASRNSAKDYGYTF.

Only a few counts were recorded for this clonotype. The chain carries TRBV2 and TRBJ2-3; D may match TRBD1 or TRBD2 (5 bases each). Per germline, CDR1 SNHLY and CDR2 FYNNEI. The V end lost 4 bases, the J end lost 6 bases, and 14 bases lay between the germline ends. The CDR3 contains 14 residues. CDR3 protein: CASSAMGTWDTQYF. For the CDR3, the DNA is TGTGCCAGCAGTGCAATGGGGACCTGGGATACGCAGTATTTT.

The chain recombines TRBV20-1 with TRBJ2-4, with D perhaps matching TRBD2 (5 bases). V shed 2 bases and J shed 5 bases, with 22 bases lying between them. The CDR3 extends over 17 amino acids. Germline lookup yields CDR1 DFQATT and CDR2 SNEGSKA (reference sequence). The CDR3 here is CSARLPRGKPWENIQYF. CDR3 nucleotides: TGCAGTGCTAGATTACCCCGGGGAAAACCATGGGAAAACATTCAGTACTTC.

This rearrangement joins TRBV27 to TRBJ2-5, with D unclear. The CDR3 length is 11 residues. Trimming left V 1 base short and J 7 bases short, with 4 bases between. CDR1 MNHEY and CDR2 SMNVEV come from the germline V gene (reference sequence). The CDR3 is CASSLFPTQYF. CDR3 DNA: TGTGCCAGCAGTTTATTTCCGACCCAGTACTTC.

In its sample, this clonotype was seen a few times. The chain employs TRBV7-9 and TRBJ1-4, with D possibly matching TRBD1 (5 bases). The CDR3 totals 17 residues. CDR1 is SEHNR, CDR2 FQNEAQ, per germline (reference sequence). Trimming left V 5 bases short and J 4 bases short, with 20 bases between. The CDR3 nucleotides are TGTGCCAGCAGCGAAAGGGCGGGACTCGGCCATAATGAAAAACTGTTTTTT. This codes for CASSERAGLGHNEKLFF.

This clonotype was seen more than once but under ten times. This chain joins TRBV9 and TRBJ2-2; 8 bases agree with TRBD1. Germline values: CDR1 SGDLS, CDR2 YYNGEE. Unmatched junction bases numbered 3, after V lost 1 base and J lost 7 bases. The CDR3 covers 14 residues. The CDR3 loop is CASSVQGAHGELFF. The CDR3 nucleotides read TGTGCCAGCAGCGTACAGGGGGCTCACGGGGAGCTGTTTTTT. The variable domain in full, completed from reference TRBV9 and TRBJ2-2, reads DSGVTQTPKHLITATGQRVTLRCSPRSGDLSVYWYQQSLDQGLQFLIQYYNGEERAKGNILERFSAQQFPDLHSELNLSSLELGDSALYFCASSVQGAHGELFFGEGSRLTVL.

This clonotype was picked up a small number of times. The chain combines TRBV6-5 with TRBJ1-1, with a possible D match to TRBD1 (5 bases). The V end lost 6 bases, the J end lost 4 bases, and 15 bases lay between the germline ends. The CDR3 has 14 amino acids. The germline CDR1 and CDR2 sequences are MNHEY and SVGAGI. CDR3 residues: CASRLPGPSTEAFF. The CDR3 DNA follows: TGTGCCAGCAGGCTCCCGGGACCGAGCACTGAAGCTTTCTTT.

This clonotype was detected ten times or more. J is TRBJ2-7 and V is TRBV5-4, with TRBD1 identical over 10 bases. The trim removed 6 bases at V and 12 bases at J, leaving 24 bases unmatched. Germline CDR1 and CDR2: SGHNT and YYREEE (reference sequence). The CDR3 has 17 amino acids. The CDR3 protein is CASTTWRAGTGALPRYF. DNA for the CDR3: TGTGCCAGCACCACCTGGAGAGCCGGGACAGGGGCCCTTCCTCGGTACTTC.

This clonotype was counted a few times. The CDR3 region has the DNA TGTGCCAGCAGTCCTCGCGATAGTAGGTCCTACGAGCAGTACTTC. Translating it yields CASSPRDSRSYEQYF. This chain uses TRBV6-6 with TRBJ2-7; no clear D. Germline CDR1 is MNHNY and CDR2 is SVGAGI (reference sequence). Trimming removed 5 bases from V and 1 base from J, with 15 bases in between. The CDR3 sequence is 15 residues long.

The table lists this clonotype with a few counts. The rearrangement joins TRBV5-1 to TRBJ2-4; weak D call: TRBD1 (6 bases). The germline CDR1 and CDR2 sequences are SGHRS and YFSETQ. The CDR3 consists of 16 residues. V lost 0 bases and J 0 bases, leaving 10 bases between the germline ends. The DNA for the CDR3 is TGCGCCAGCAGCTTGGTTACAGGGCTAGCCAAAAACATTCAGTACTTC. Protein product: CASSLVTGLAKNIQYF.

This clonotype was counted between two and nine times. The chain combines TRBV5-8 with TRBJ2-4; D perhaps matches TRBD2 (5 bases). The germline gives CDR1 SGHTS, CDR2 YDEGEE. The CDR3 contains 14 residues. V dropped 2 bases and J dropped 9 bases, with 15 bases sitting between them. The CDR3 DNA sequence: TGTGCCAGCAGCTTCATCCCCGGGCTAGCCATTCAGTACTTC. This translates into CASSFIPGLAIQYF.

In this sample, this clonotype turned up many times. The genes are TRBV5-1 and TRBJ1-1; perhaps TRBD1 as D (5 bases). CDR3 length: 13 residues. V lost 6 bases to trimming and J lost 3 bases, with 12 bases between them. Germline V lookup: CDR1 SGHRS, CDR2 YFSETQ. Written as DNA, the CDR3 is TGCGCCAGCACCAACCCGGGGGACACTGAAGCTTTCTTT. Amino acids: CASTNPGDTEAFF.

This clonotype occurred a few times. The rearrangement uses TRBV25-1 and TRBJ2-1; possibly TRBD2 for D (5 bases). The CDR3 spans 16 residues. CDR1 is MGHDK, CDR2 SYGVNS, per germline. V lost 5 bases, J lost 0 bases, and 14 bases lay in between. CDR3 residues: CASSQNLGSSYNEQFF. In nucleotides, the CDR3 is TGTGCCAGCAGTCAGAACCTTGGGAGCTCCTACAATGAGCAGTTCTTC.

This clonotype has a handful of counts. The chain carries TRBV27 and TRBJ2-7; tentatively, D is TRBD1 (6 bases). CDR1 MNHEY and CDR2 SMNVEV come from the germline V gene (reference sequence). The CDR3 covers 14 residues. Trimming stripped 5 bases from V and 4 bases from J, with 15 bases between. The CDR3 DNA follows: TGTGCCAGCAGTCCGGTAGTGGGGGCTTACGAGCAGTACTTC. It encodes CASSPVVGAYEQYF.

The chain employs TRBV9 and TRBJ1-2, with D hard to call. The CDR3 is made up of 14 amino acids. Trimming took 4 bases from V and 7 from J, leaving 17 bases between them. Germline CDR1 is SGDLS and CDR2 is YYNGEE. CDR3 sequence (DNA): TGTGCCAGCAGCTTTCGAACCCAGAGTGTTGGCTACACCTTC. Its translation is CASSFRTQSVGYTF.